The 18 T cell receptor beta chains below all came from one sample that was sequenced in a study of HIV-infected patients and healthy controls. All unsorted peripheral T cells were captured because whole blood was used without fractionation. Reverse transcription used about 500 ng RNA and constant-region primers for alpha and beta. Using multiplexing indices, alpha and beta chain libraries were generated apart by chain-specific third strand synthesis. Each CDR3 protein gets one entry after TCRdb re-called the 5' RACE reads with MiXCR. Among about 15,000 distinct CDR3 sequences listed, about 7% were seen once. The specimen sequenced was blood. All receptors come from an adult in good health.

This clonotype was picked up many times. The chain uses TRBV25-1 and TRBJ2-7; D uncertain. V was shortened by 1 base and J by 6 bases, with 16 bases between the two germline ends. Germline loops: CDR1 MGHDK, CDR2 SYGVNS. The CDR3 sequence is 15 residues long. The CDR3 spells CASSEWAAVASEQYF. CDR3 nucleotide sequence: TGTGCCAGCAGTGAATGGGCAGCCGTCGCCTCCGAGCAGTACTTC.

This clonotype was observed many times. The rearrangement joins TRBV29-1 to TRBJ1-4, with D hard to call. V lost 0 bases and J 5 bases, leaving 16 bases between the germline ends. This CDR3 has 16 amino acids. Germline V lookup: CDR1 SQVTM, CDR2 ANQGSEA. The CDR3 DNA follows: TGCAGCGTTGAAGATCTTGGGCCAGGAAAGAATGAAAAACTGTTTTTT. It is translated as CSVEDLGPGKNEKLFF.

This clonotype showed up many times. V usage is TRBV20-1 and J usage is TRBJ2-1; 7 bases agree with TRBD1. The CDR3 has 13 amino acids. Trimming removed 6 bases from V and 6 bases from J; junction bases left unmatched: 8. Germline assignment: CDR1 DFQATT and CDR2 SNEGSKA (reference sequence). The CDR3 DNA sequence: TGCAGTGCACCGACAGGGCTGGGCAATGAGCAGTTCTTC. Translation gives CSAPTGLGNEQFF.

This clonotype was detected ten times or more. The gene calls are TRBV13 and TRBJ2-3; the D gene is possibly TRBD2 (6 bases). Trimming cost V 4 bases and J 2 bases, with 13 bases left between them. The CDR3 runs 15 residues. The germline CDR1 and CDR2 sequences are PRHDT and FYEKMQ (reference sequence). The CDR3 nucleotides read TGTGCCAGCAGCTACTATGGACTACCCACAGATACGCAGTATTTT. Its translation is CASSYYGLPTDTQYF. Supplemented by reference TRBV13 and TRBJ2-3, the full variable domain reads AAGVIQSPRHLIKEKRETATLKCYPIPRHDTVYWYQQGPGQDPQFLISFYEKMQSDKGSIPDRFSAQQFSDYHSELNMSSLELGDSALYFCASSYYGLPTDTQYFGPGTRLTVL.

This clonotype was counted between two and nine times. The chain uses TRBV7-8 and TRBJ2-5, with no clear D. The V gene's germline CDR1 is SGHVS and CDR2 FQNEAQ. The V and J ends lost 0 bases and 2 bases respectively, with 7 bases between them. This CDR3 has 14 amino acids. The CDR3 coding sequence is TGTGCCAGCAGCTTAGCGCCTGGACAAGAGACCCAGTACTTC. This codes for CASSLAPGQETQYF.

This chain uses TRBV7-8 with TRBJ1-1; the D is unclear. This CDR3 has 13 amino acids. V was trimmed by 5 bases and J by 1 base, leaving 8 bases between them. CDR1 and CDR2 from the germline V gene are SGHVS and FQNEAQ. The CDR3 here is CASSVLSNTEAFF. The DNA of the CDR3 is TGTGCCAGCAGCGTATTATCGAACACTGAAGCTTTCTTT.

Relative to its sample, this clonotype is medium-sized (0.01 to 0.1%). V and J are TRBV7-2 and TRBJ2-3; D unresolved. Deletions cut 0 bases from V and 0 bases from J, with 1 base between. The CDR3 consists of 13 residues. Per germline, CDR1 SGHTA and CDR2 FQGNSA. Here the CDR3 DNA reads TGTGCCAGCAGCTTAGCCAGCACAGATACGCAGTATTTT. Protein sequence: CASSLASTDTQYF.

In this sample, this clonotype is medium-sized. V gene TRBV11-2 combines with J gene TRBJ2-5; D is unresolved. CDR3 length: 11 residues. CDR1 and CDR2 from the germline V gene are SGHAT and FQNNGV. V was shortened by 5 bases and J by 5 bases, with 6 bases between the two germline ends. The DNA of the CDR3 is TGTGCCAGCAGCCCGCACGAGACCCAGTACTTC. Amino acid sequence: CASSPHETQYF.

This clonotype appeared many times. The CDR3 DNA reads TGTGCCAGCAGCTTAGCGCTAATGGTTGTCCGTGACACTGAAGCTTTCTTT. Translated, it gives CASSLALMVVRDTEAFF. The genes are TRBV7-8 and TRBJ1-1; D not resolved. Per germline, CDR1 SGHVS and CDR2 FQNEAQ. This CDR3 region has 17 residues. Trimming cost V 0 bases and J 3 bases, with 17 bases left between them.

CDR3 nucleotides: TGTGCCAGCAGCTTTAGTCGTGGAGCCAAAAACATTCAGTACTTC. This sequence encodes CASSFSRGAKNIQYF. This chain uses TRBV7-2 with TRBJ2-4, with unresolved D. V dropped 3 bases and J dropped 0 bases, with 9 bases sitting between them. CDR1 is SGHTA and CDR2 is FQGNSA in the germline V gene. This CDR3 has 15 amino acids.

This clonotype was counted between two and nine times. The V gene is TRBV4-1, the J gene TRBJ2-7; D not resolved. This CDR3 region has 15 residues. Trimming removed 1 base at V and 2 bases at J, with 12 bases between. The V gene's germline CDR1 is MGHRA and CDR2 YSYEKL. The CDR3 sequence: CASSQGDHAPYEQYF. Written as DNA, the CDR3 is TGCGCCAGCAGCCAAGGCGACCATGCCCCCTACGAGCAGTACTTC.

The chain links TRBV7-8 to TRBJ2-1, with 8 bases aligning to TRBD2. Germline CDR1 reads SGHVS; CDR2 reads FQNEAQ. The V and J ends lost 6 bases and 0 bases, in that order; junction bases with no gene match: 4. This CDR3 has 15 residues. CDR3 coding DNA: TGTGCCAGCAGACTAGCGGTGGCCTCCTACAATGAGCAGTTCTTC. Its protein is CASRLAVASYNEQFF.

This clonotype was observed at least ten times. V gene TRBV27 combines with J gene TRBJ2-7; the D gene is possibly TRBD1 (5 bases). The CDR3 spans 14 residues. Germline assignment: CDR1 MNHEY and CDR2 SMNVEV (reference sequence). Trimming pared 5 bases from V and 1 base from J, leaving 12 bases between. The DNA for the CDR3 is TGTGCCAGCAGTCCGCGACAGTTTTCCTACGAGCAGTACTTC. Translated, it gives CASSPRQFSYEQYF.

This clonotype was recorded many times. This chain links TRBV13 with TRBJ2-2; 8 nucleotides line up with TRBD1. The germline gives CDR1 PRHDT, CDR2 FYEKMQ (reference sequence). The CDR3 totals 15 residues. The V segment lost 7 bases and the J segment 6 bases; nucleotides outside the gene matches: 10. CDR3: CASTLGQAESGELFF. The CDR3 DNA is TGTGCCAGCACCTTGGGACAGGCGGAATCCGGGGAGCTGTTTTTT.

This sequence joins TRBV9 and TRBJ2-3; 7 nucleotides agree with TRBD2. This CDR3 spans 15 amino acids. The V and J ends lost 0 bases and 5 bases, in that order; junction bases with no gene match: 6. Germline assignment: CDR1 SGDLS and CDR2 YYNGEE. The chain's CDR3 is CASSVVYGEGDTQYF. The CDR3, as DNA: TGTGCCAGCAGCGTAGTGTACGGGGAGGGAGATACGCAGTATTTT.

This clonotype has a count of ten or more. The V gene is TRBV3-1, the J gene TRBJ1-1; D uncertain. V lost 2 bases and J lost 6, with 10 bases in between. Germline V gene sequence: CDR1 LGHDT, CDR2 YNNKEL (reference sequence). CDR3 length: 13 amino acids. The DNA for the CDR3 is TGTGCCAGCAGCCAACGCTCGGTCGCTGAAGCTTTCTTT. Translation gives CASSQRSVAEAFF.

This clonotype was observed at least ten times. This chain joins TRBV18 and TRBJ2-3; D gene uncertain. CDR3 length: 11 amino acids. The V and J ends lost 6 bases and 2 bases respectively, with 3 bases between them. The germline gives CDR1 KGHSH, CDR2 LQKENI. The CDR3 spells CASSSTDTQYF. CDR3 in DNA: TGTGCCAGCTCCTCCACAGATACGCAGTATTTT. The whole variable domain, filled in from reference TRBV18 and TRBJ2-3, reads NAGVMQNPRHLVRRRGQEARLRCSPMKGHSHVYWYRQLPEEGLKFMVYLQKENIIDESGMPKERFSAEFPKEGPSILRIQQVVRGDSAAYFCASSSTDTQYFGPGTRLTVL.

By sample share, this clonotype is medium-sized. CDR3 in amino acids: CSVEGSSSYEQYF. In DNA, the CDR3 is TGCAGCGTTGAGGGCAGCAGCTCCTACGAGCAGTACTTC. The chain recombines TRBV29-1 with TRBJ2-7, with D unresolved. The length of the CDR3 is 13 residues. V lost 3 bases to trimming and J lost 0 bases, with 9 bases between them. Germline CDR1 and CDR2: SQVTM and ANQGSEA.